These T cell receptor beta chains were read from a single sample in a study of beta chain features in type 1 diabetes. Libraries were prepared by immunoSEQ multiplex PCR; TCRdb keeps only in-frame clonotypes and omits some of them. Found here are about 150,000 clones, over 9% of them singletons; the top ten hold 0.45% to 0.5%. Sequencing was done on a sample of central memory CD4+ T cells from blood. The receptors stem from a man aged 30 to 39 with type 1 diabetes. The CDR3 runs from the conserved cysteine through the conserved F or W. The D gene is left open where the match is weak. Rows give clone size only sometimes, using once, few, many, or a class for an expanded clone.

D: TRBD1
size: few
V: TRBV7-2
J: TRBJ1-1
DNA: TGTGCCAGCAGCTTAAGGGACAGGATGAACACTGAAGCTTTCTTT
CDR3: CASSLRDRMNTEAFF

D: -
size: -
V: TRBV15
J: TRBJ1-1
DNA: TGTGCCACCAGCCGAGGGGGGCCTGTAGAAGCTTTCTTT
CDR3: CATSRGGPVEAFF

D: -
size: -
V: TRBV29-1
J: TRBJ1-2
DNA: TGCAGCGTTGAAGGCGACTATAACTATGGCTACACCTTC
CDR3: CSVEGDYNYGYTF

D: -
size: once
V: TRBV20-1
J: TRBJ2-2
DNA: TGCAGTGCTTTAGTAGCCGGGGAGCTGTTTTTT
CDR3: CSALVAGELFF

D: -
size: few
V: TRBV18
J: TRBJ2-5
DNA: TGTGCCAGCTCCCTCAGCACGGGTTCAGAGACCCAGTACTTC
CDR3: CASSLSTGSETQYF

D: TRBD2
size: -
V: TRBV11-2
J: TRBJ2-1
DNA: TGTGCCAGCAGCTGGCGACTAGCGCAGTTCTTC
CDR3: CASSWRLAQFF

D: TRBD2
size: few
V: TRBV4-2
J: TRBJ2-5
DNA: TGTGCCAGCAGCCAAGATATACTAGCGCAAGAGACCCAGTACTTC
CDR3: CASSQDILAQETQYF

D: -
size: -
V: TRBV27
J: TRBJ1-5
DNA: TGTGCCAGCAGTTACATGGTAAATCAGCCCCAGCATTTT
CDR3: CASSYMVNQPQHF

D: -
size: -
V: TRBV19
J: TRBJ1-1
DNA: TGTGCCAGTAGTATAACGGAGGGAATCGCTGGAGCTTTCTTT
CDR3: CASSITEGIAGAFF

D: -
size: few
V: TRBV19
J: TRBJ1-2
DNA: TGTGCCAGTAGACTACATGAGAACTATGGCTACACCTTC
CDR3: CASRLHENYGYTF

D: TRBD2
size: few
V: TRBV15
J: TRBJ2-7
DNA: TGTGCCACCAGCACCTTAGCGGGGTTGGCGCAGTACTTC
CDR3: CATSTLAGLAQYF

D: TRBD1
size: -
V: TRBV5-6
J: TRBJ2-1
DNA: TGTGCCAGCAGCTTTAAGACAGGGGTTGAGCAGTTCTTC
CDR3: CASSFKTGVEQFF

D: -
size: few
V: TRBV6-6
J: TRBJ1-5
DNA: TGTGCCAGCAGTTACCGGGGACTAAATCAGCCCCAGCATTTT
CDR3: CASSYRGLNQPQHF

D: -
size: few
V: TRBV6-5
J: TRBJ2-6
DNA: TGTGCCAGCAGTTACTCGAACAGGGCTGGGGCCAACGTCCTGACTTTC
CDR3: CASSYSNRAGANVLTF

D: -
size: few
V: TRBV6-6
J: TRBJ1-1
DNA: TGTGCCAGCAGTAGGACAGCTGAAGCTTTCTTT
CDR3: CASSRTAEAFF

D: TRBD2
size: -
V: TRBV5-5
J: TRBJ2-1
DNA: TGTGCCAGCAGCGAGGGGACTAGCGGTCACAATGAGCAGTTCTTC
CDR3: CASSEGTSGHNEQFF

D: TRBD1
size: -
V: TRBV28
J: TRBJ1-1
DNA: TGTGCCAGCATCCGACAGGGGAACACTGAAGCTTTCTTT
CDR3: CASIRQGNTEAFF

D: TRBD2
size: few
V: TRBV5-1
J: TRBJ2-1
DNA: TGCGCCAGCAGCTTGACTAGCGGGAGGTTTAATGAGCAGTTCTTC
CDR3: CASSLTSGRFNEQFF

D: TRBD1
size: few
V: TRBV6-1
J: TRBJ1-1
DNA: TGTGCCAGCAGTGTGGGACAGGGAGTTGATGAAGCTTTCTTT
CDR3: CASSVGQGVDEAFF

D: TRBD2
size: many
V: TRBV29-1
J: TRBJ2-5
DNA: TGCAGCGTCGCCACCGCGCGGGAGGGGACCGGGACCCAGTACTTC
CDR3: CSVATAREGTGTQYF

D: -
size: few
V: TRBV5-1
J: TRBJ2-2
DNA: TGCGCCAGCAGCTTGTCAGACACCGGGGAGCTGTTTTTT
CDR3: CASSLSDTGELFF

D: TRBD1
size: -
V: TRBV5-1
J: TRBJ2-3
DNA: TGCGCCAGCAGCTGGGGACAGGAAGGCACAGATACGCAGTATTTT
CDR3: CASSWGQEGTDTQYF

D: -
size: -
V: TRBV27
J: TRBJ2-5
DNA: TGTGCCAGCAGGCCGCGGTGGAAAGAGACCCAGTACTTC
CDR3: CASRPRWKETQYF

D: -
size: once
V: TRBV5-1
J: TRBJ2-7
DNA: TGCGCCAGCTTCCCGACTGGATGGCGGAATTGCGAGCAGTACTTC
CDR3: CASFPTGWRNCEQYF

D: TRBD2
size: -
V: TRBV7-3
J: TRBJ2-1
DNA: TGTGCCAGCAGCCCTATGGCGGCGGGAGGGAATGAGCAGTTCTTC
CDR3: CASSPMAAGGNEQFF

D: TRBD2
size: -
V: TRBV2
J: TRBJ2-5
DNA: TGTGCCAGCAGTCTTGGGACTAGCGGGAGTTTCGGGGAGACCCAGTACTTC
CDR3: CASSLGTSGSFGETQYF

D: -
size: many
V: TRBV2
J: TRBJ1-4
DNA: TGTGCCAGCACGCGCCAGGGGTGGCTGTTTTTT
CDR3: CASTRQGWLFF

D: -
size: few
V: TRBV4-2
J: TRBJ2-1
DNA: TGTGCCAGCAGCCGAAGAGGACTGGAGAATGAGCAGTTCTTC
CDR3: CASSRRGLENEQFF

D: -
size: few
V: TRBV7-2
J: TRBJ2-6
DNA: TGTGCCAGCAGCATCCAGGTCTCTGGGGCCAACGTCCTGACTTTC
CDR3: CASSIQVSGANVLTF

D: -
size: -
V: TRBV9
J: TRBJ2-3
DNA: TGTGCCAGCAGCGCCTCCCAGGGTGCAGATACGCAGTATTTT
CDR3: CASSASQGADTQYF

D: TRBD1
size: few
V: TRBV18
J: TRBJ1-5
DNA: TGTGCCAGCTCGTCGGGACAGGGGAAGAGTCAGCCCCAGCATTTT
CDR3: CASSSGQGKSQPQHF

D: TRBD1
size: -
V: TRBV4-2
J: TRBJ2-7
DNA: TGTGCCAGCAGCCAAGGGGGGGGACAGGGGACCTACGAGCAGTACTTC
CDR3: CASSQGGGQGTYEQYF

D: -
size: -
V: TRBV28
J: TRBJ1-1
DNA: TGTGCCAGCAGTGACTACAGGAACACTGAAGCTTTCTTT
CDR3: CASSDYRNTEAFF

D: -
size: -
V: TRBV9
J: TRBJ2-1
DNA: TGTGCCAGCAGCATGGCTTCGGGATACAATGAGCAGTTCTTC
CDR3: CASSMASGYNEQFF

D: TRBD2
size: few
V: TRBV30
J: TRBJ2-2
DNA: TGTGCCTGGGACCGGACTAGCGGAACCGGGGAGCTGTTTTTT
CDR3: CAWDRTSGTGELFF

D: TRBD2
size: once
V: TRBV19
J: TRBJ2-3
DNA: TGTGCCAGTAAGAGGGTAGCGGGAACCTCAGGCACAGATACGCAGTATTTT
CDR3: CASKRVAGTSGTDTQYF

D: TRBD2
size: -
V: TRBV7-9
J: TRBJ2-1
DNA: TGTGCCAGCAGCTCCGGGACTAGCGGGAGGAATGAGCAGTTCTTC
CDR3: CASSSGTSGRNEQFF

D: -
size: -
V: TRBV14
J: TRBJ1-4
DNA: TGTGCCATCCAACCTACTACAGGGTCGAGAGGTGAAAAACTGTTTTTT
CDR3: CAIQPTTGSRGEKLFF

D: -
size: -
V: TRBV6-6
J: TRBJ1-5
DNA: TGTGCCAGCAGTTACCGGCAGGGAGGGCAGCCCCAGCATTTT
CDR3: CASSYRQGGQPQHF

D: -
size: many
V: TRBV4-3
J: TRBJ2-7
DNA: TGCGCCAGCAGCCCGTCAGGGGACCTCTCCTACGAGCAGTACTTC
CDR3: CASSPSGDLSYEQYF

D: TRBD1
size: few
V: TRBV28
J: TRBJ1-2
DNA: TGTGCCAGCCACCACGGGACAGGGGGCTATGGCTACACCTTC
CDR3: CASHHGTGGYGYTF

D: -
size: few
V: TRBV19
J: TRBJ1-2
DNA: TGTGCCAGTAGTAGGTCGGTGGGGGCGAACTATGGCTACACCTTC
CDR3: CASSRSVGANYGYTF

D: TRBD1
size: -
V: TRBV5-6
J: TRBJ2-5
DNA: TGTGCCAGCAGCTCTACCGGGACAGCTAAAGAGACCCAGTACTTC
CDR3: CASSSTGTAKETQYF

D: TRBD2
size: few
V: TRBV6-5
J: TRBJ2-2
DNA: TGTGCCAGCAGGACCCTAGCGGGAGATACCGGGGAGCTGTTTTTT
CDR3: CASRTLAGDTGELFF

D: TRBD1
size: -
V: TRBV9
J: TRBJ1-1
DNA: TGTGCCAGCAGCCCGCGACAGGGAATGAACACTGAAGCTTTCTTT
CDR3: CASSPRQGMNTEAFF

D: TRBD2
size: -
V: TRBV5-4
J: TRBJ2-1
DNA: TGTGCCAGCAGCTTGCGCCTAGCGGGAGGCCAGGGTCGGTACAATGAGCAGTTCTTC
CDR3: CASSLRLAGGQGRYNEQFF

D: TRBD1
size: few
V: TRBV4-1
J: TRBJ2-1
DNA: TGCGCCAGCAGCCAGCCCCCGGGACAGGGGTGGAATGAGCAGTTCTTC
CDR3: CASSQPPGQGWNEQFF

D: TRBD1
size: few
V: TRBV27
J: TRBJ2-6
DNA: TGTGCCAGCAGGCGGACAGGGGCTTTCTCTGGGGCCAACGTCCTGACTTTC
CDR3: CASRRTGAFSGANVLTF

D: -
size: few
V: TRBV6-1
J: TRBJ2-1
DNA: TGTGCCAGCAGTGGGGTGGGCAGGGCCGCTTACAATGAGCAGTTCTTC
CDR3: CASSGVGRAAYNEQFF

D: TRBD2
size: -
V: TRBV7-2
J: TRBJ2-7
DNA: TGTGCCAGCAGCCCGGGACTAGCGAACTACGAGCAGTACTTC
CDR3: CASSPGLANYEQYF

D: TRBD1
size: few
V: TRBV4-3
J: TRBJ2-7
DNA: TGCGCCAGCAGCCAAAAGACAGGGGGCGACCGTTACGAGCAGTACTTC
CDR3: CASSQKTGGDRYEQYF

D: -
size: few
V: TRBV7-2
J: TRBJ2-2
DNA: TGTGCCAGCAGCTCGGTCCATGGGGAGAGAATGGGCGGGGAGCTGTTTTTT
CDR3: CASSSVHGERMGGELFF

D: TRBD1
size: -
V: TRBV19
J: TRBJ2-7
DNA: TGTGCCAGTAGTCGGGACAGGGCTGACGAGCAGTACTTC
CDR3: CASSRDRADEQYF

D: TRBD2
size: few
V: TRBV14
J: TRBJ2-7
DNA: TGTGCCAGCAGCCCCACCGGGACTACCCTTCAAGTAGAGCAGTACTTC
CDR3: CASSPTGTTLQVEQYF

D: -
size: -
V: TRBV7-9
J: TRBJ1-1
DNA: TGTGCCAGCAGCTTAGCGAGGGGAGGGGGAGACACTGAAGCTTTCTTT
CDR3: CASSLARGGGDTEAFF

D: -
size: -
V: TRBV5-1
J: TRBJ2-3
DNA: TGCGCCAGCAGCATGGGGGGCGGCGCAGATACGCAGTATTTT
CDR3: CASSMGGGADTQYF

D: TRBD1
size: few
V: TRBV29-1
J: TRBJ2-1
DNA: TGCAGCGTTGATAGAGGGGGCAGGTACAATGAGCAGTTCTTC
CDR3: CSVDRGGRYNEQFF

D: -
size: -
V: TRBV4-1
J: TRBJ2-1
DNA: TGCGCCAGCAGCCAAGACGGGGGTCGGGGTGAGCAGTTCTTC
CDR3: CASSQDGGRGEQFF